This T cell receptor (beta chain) was captured by sequencing in a study of cytomegalovirus exposure and HLA in healthy donors. About the study: Roughly 85 million unique TCRs from HLA-typed donors made up an early data release.

The J segment lost 7 bases and the V segment lost 2 bases, leaving 7 bases of the junction unmatched. The CDR3 consists of 15 residues. Germline values: CDR1 SGDLS, CDR2 YYNGEE. In the case of this clone: Its antigen remains unknown.

Regarding the study as a whole: Sequencing had likely introduced a cluster of highly shared sequence variants as an artifact. Later genetic work tied a missense DCLRE1C variant to beta-chain V and J trimming. It was reported that TCR beta sequences correctly inferred the HLA-A and HLA-B alleles for most subjects.

Primers: 60 Vbeta forward and 13 Jbeta reverse. Generated by immunoSEQ multiplex PCR, the TCRdb table keeps only in-frame clones and is missing some. The table includes some 140,000 clones, roughly 85% detected once. Sequencing used PBMCs. The sequence came from a man in his forties in good health and CMV-seropositive. The rearrangement links TRBV9 to TRBJ2-1, with 9 bases fitting TRBD1. CDR3 residues: CASSVGTGSTNEQFF. The CDR3, as DNA: TGTGCCAGCAGCGTTGGGACAGGGAGTACGAATGAGCAGTTCTTC.